This T cell receptor (beta chain) was sequenced in a study of Graves' ophthalmopathy and Graves' hyperthyroidism listed by TCRdb under 2018. About the study as a whole: Peripheral blood was collected at initial diagnosis, before any treatment. The study used signatures of the TCR beta repertoire to tell Graves' ophthalmopathy apart from Graves' hyperthyroidism and to predict which patients would progress to ophthalmopathy. In total, approximately 130 blood samples were TCR-sequenced: 40 to 45 ophthalmopathy, some 80 hyperthyroidism and about 17 hyperthyroidism-to-ophthalmopathy patients. To explore V-J signatures distinguishing ophthalmopathy from hyperthyroidism, a discovery set of about a hundred patients (roughly 45 ophthalmopathy, over 55 stable hyperthyroidism) was enrolled. An independent validation cohort comprised 18 hyperthyroidism patients and 17 patients who later progressed from hyperthyroidism to ophthalmopathy. T-cell repertoires of thyroid tissue and blood were compared in six or seven hyperthyroidism patients. Once sampling was done, hyperthyroidism patients were given methimazole at a starting dose of 30 mg daily, while ophthalmopathy patients were given high-dose intravenous methylprednisolone. The 75 to 100 discovery patients were divided at random into training and test sets in a 7:3 ratio. Results and caveats for the whole study, not just this receptor: In validation, the model predicted ophthalmopathy progression with 55% to 71% sensitivity and approximately 75% specificity; about a dozen predicted patients were CT-confirmed with GO in a median of 6.5 months. Most expanded thyroid clonotypes with frequency above 0.001 were also detected in blood, suggesting blood repertoires may reflect the thyroid immune response. No statistical method was used to set the sample size in advance, and the investigators knew which group each participant was assigned to. In cross-validation, the 13-signature model distinguished ophthalmopathy from stable hyperthyroidism with about 87% sensitivity and about 84% specificity, and in the test set the corresponding values were approximately 79% and 70%.

For repertoire sequencing, TCR beta CDR3 regions were amplified from RNA transcripts. The first round was an RT-PCR using HTBI primers with the Qiagen OneStep RT-PCR kit, and this first round was followed by a second-round multiplex PCR, then size selection and purification. Libraries were sequenced paired-end with 100 bp reads on an Illumina HiSeq2000. For the original study's pipeline: Reads were processed with SOAPnuke, discarding reads with adapters, uncalled bases, mean Phred below 15, or no exact constant-primer or identifier match. COPE v1.2.5 was used to merge the high-quality paired reads. Each unique nucleotide sequence was treated as a clonotype, and MiTCR v1.1 was used to align the clonotypes to the IMGT TRB V, D and J references. Analysis was restricted to V-J combinations with a frequency above 0.0001, which covered about 99% of repertoires. A TCR clonal expansion and chaos score per V-J combination was defined as the ratio of F50 clonal expansion to chaos observed in the TCRdist matrix. Welch's t-statistics and random forest were used to narrow the features down to more than 10 V-J combinations, which were then fed into a naive Bayes classifier. Thyroid-blood repertoire similarity was quantified with the Morisita-Horn index. TCRdb's own reprocessing of the public reads used fastp at Q25 and MiXCR and kept productive beta chains. Each record represents a unique CDR3 protein, reported with the most common genes and DNA among its rows. The V and J calls come from TCRdb's annotation, not from the publication. The sample includes approximately 210,000 distinct CDR3 sequences, with 29% observed a single time. The ten largest clones capture about 9.3% of the sample.

Ophthalmopathy patients had moderately to severely active disease, Clinical Activity Score of at least 3, NOSPECS grade of at least 4, and disease duration under 3 months. Patients with other autoimmune diseases, uncontrolled infections, pregnancy or lactation were excluded. Diagnosis relied on clinical symptoms, serum thyroxine, TRAb, thyroid ultrasound and orbital computed tomography. Ficoll-Paque density gradient centrifugation was used to isolate PBMCs from approximately 10 ml of fresh peripheral blood. Total RNA was extracted with Trizol reagent and quality-checked on an Agilent 2100 Bioanalyzer. This clonotype was detected ten times or more. What this receptor recognizes is not known. Base quality data are lacking; no much larger clone is found one base away. As encoded in the germline V gene, CDR1 is SGHVS while CDR2 is FQNEAQ. Clipping removes 6 bases from V and 5 bases from J, with 13 as the unmatched junction base count. Spanning cysteine to phenylalanine, the CDR3 consists of 15 amino acids. CDR3 DNA only is kept here, 45 bases in frame from base 1.

This clonotype was sampled from a man aged 50 or older with Graves' ophthalmopathy. Donor details come from another sample of the same person, matched by shared clones. Sequenced material: peripheral blood. This receptor chain uses TRBV7-8 and TRBJ2-7; 7 middle bases align to TRBD2. Read as DNA, the sequence is TGTGCCAGCAGACCAGGGAGGGCGGATTTTCACGAGCAGTACTTC. This translates into CASRPGRADFHEQYF. Reference TRBV7-8 and TRBJ2-7 genes cover what lies past the CDR3, so the full variable domain is GAGVSQSPRYKVAKRGQDVALRCDPISGHVSLFWYQQALGQGPEFLTYFQNEAQLDKSGLPSDRFFAERPEGSVSTLKIQRTQQEDSAVYLCASRPGRADFHEQYFGPGTRLTVT.